This TCR beta chain appears in the sequencing data of a study of regulatory T cells in long-lasting Graves disease. In the study overall: Newly diagnosed Graves' patients had taken antithyroid drugs under 3 months.

With 3 bases clipped from V and 1 base from J, the junction kept 4 bases outside the gene matches. This CDR3 comprises 15 residues. The germline V gene encodes CDR1 MGHRA and CDR2 YSYEKL. Overall study findings and caveats: Peripheral blood alone, not thyroid tissue, underwent study. Lower TCR diversity was seen in persistent Graves' patients than in newly diagnosed ones.

Described time point: newly diagnosed GD, antithyroid drugs for less than 3 months. PBMCs were the source of the RNA used for TCR sequencing. A word on this clonotype: As yet, its antigen is unknown.

Arm-PCR of CDR3 regions and iRepertoire HTBI primers were the basis on which TCR beta libraries were built. TCRdb called the multiplex PCR reads again in MiXCR, with one record for every CDR3 protein. The sample has about half a million distinct CDR3 sequences; around 12% are singletons. Another study also made use of these data, one on T cells in Graves' hyperthyroidism and ophthalmopathy. According to that study: A model of 13 V-J pairs discriminated ophthalmopathy from stable hyperthyroidism.

The genes are TRBV4-1 and TRBJ2-7, with 9 bases identical to TRBD2. Sequencing was performed on peripheral blood mononuclear cells (PBMCs), taken at new diagnosis, from a patient treated with antithyroid drugs. This sequence was found in a woman aged 30 to 39 with Graves disease. The CDR3 DNA sequence: TGCGCCAGCAGCCAGAAAAGCGGGAGGTCCTACGAGCAGTACTTC. It yields the protein CASSQKSGRSYEQYF.